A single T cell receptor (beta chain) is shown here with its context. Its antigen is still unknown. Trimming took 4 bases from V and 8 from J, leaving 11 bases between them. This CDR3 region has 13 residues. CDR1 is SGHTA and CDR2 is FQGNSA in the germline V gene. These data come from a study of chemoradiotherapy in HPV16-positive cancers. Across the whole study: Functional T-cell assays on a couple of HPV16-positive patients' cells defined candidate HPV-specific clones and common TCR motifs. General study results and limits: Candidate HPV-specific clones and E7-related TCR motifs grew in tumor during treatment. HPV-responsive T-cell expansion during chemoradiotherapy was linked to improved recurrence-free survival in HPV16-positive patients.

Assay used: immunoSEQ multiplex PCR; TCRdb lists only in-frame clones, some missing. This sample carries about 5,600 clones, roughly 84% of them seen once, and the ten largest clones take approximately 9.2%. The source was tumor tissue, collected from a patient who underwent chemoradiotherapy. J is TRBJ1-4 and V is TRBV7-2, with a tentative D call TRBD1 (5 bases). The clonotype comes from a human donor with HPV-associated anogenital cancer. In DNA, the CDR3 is TGTGCCAGCAGCTGGGGGGGGTCGGAAAAACTGTTTTTT. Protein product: CASSWGGSEKLFF.